The T cell receptor (beta chain) under discussion was sequenced for a study of response to subunit inactivated influenza vaccine. TCRdb called the RT-PCR reads again in MiXCR, with one record for every CDR3 protein. The sample consists of about 520,000 distinct CDR3 sequences, approximately 10% of them appearing once. Points on this clonotype: Its target is unknown.

Looked up from germline, CDR1 is SQVTM and CDR2 is ANQGSEA. Trimming left V 6 bases short and J 1 base short, with 12 bases between. The CDR3 is made up of 13 amino acids. General study findings and limits: After each seasonal influenza vaccination, few new T cells are recruited, the authors suggested.

The V gene is TRBV29-1, the J gene TRBJ1-1; D is undetermined. This clonotype originated in a man aged 45-65 years who received an inactivated influenza vaccine. This specimen was PBMCs from blood, taken roughly 48 days after vaccination. The CDR3: CSVTSYGNTEAFF. CDR3 bases: TGCAGCGTGACCTCCTATGGGAACACTGAAGCTTTCTTT.